The 29 T cell receptor beta chains listed next were all sequenced from one sample in a study of T cells after yellow fever vaccination (dated by TCRdb to between 2019 and 2020). What the treatment or condition label conveys for this sample: live attenuated yellow fever vaccine strain. Library preparation used 5' RACE. Sequencing instrument: Illumina NovaSeq 6000. Starting from the raw public reads, TCRdb applied fastp trimming at Q25, assembled clones with MiXCR and retained in-frame beta chains. Rows merge per CDR3 protein into single entries with the most common DNA and genes. Recorded for this sample are 250,000 to 350,000 distinct CDR3 sequences; around 4.3% of them occurred a single time. The ten largest account for approximately 20% of the sample. Sequenced here: PBMCs, sampled 15 days after the yellow fever booster vaccination. Every receptor here comes from a man aged 18 to 29 who received the YFV17D yellow fever vaccine.

The rearrangement uses TRBV18 and TRBJ1-4; 7 bases agree with TRBD1. V lost 5 bases, J lost 0 bases, and 6 bases stayed unmatched. CDR3 size: 16 residues. Germline lookup yields CDR1 KGHSH and CDR2 LQKENI. In DNA form, the CDR3 reads TGTGCCAGCTCAACGGGGACAGCTGCAACTAATGAAAAACTGTTTTTT. Translated: CASSTGTAATNEKLFF. The whole variable domain, remainder taken from reference TRBV18 and TRBJ1-4, is NAGVMQNPRHLVRRRGQEARLRCSPMKGHSHVYWYRQLPEEGLKFMVYLQKENIIDESGMPKERFSAEFPKEGPSILRIQQVVRGDSAAYFCASSTGTAATNEKLFFGSGTQLSVL.

This clonotype was found a few times. The CDR3, as DNA: TGTGCCAGCGGGGGGGAGGAAAAACTGTTTTTT. Its protein product is CASGGEEKLFF. V and J are TRBV7-9 and TRBJ1-4; D perhaps matches TRBD1 (5 bases). CDR3 size: 11 residues. Germline CDR1 SEHNR, CDR2 FQNEAQ (reference sequence). The V end lost 8 bases, the J end lost 8 bases, and 9 bases lay between the germline ends.

This sequence joins TRBV4-3 and TRBJ1-2, with D possibly matching TRBD1 (5 bases). Between the trimmed V and J ends, which lost 2 bases and 10 bases, there was a span of 11 bases. The CDR3 contains 12 residues. Germline CDR1 LGHNA, CDR2 YSLEER. The CDR3 here is CASSQYGGIYTF. The CDR3 DNA sequence: TGCGCCAGCAGCCAATATGGGGGAATCTACACCTTC.

This clonotype was seen at least ten times. The chain joins TRBV4-3 to TRBJ2-1, with D possibly called TRBD1 or TRBD2 (5 bases each). Germline V gene lookup returns CDR1 LGHNA and CDR2 YSLEER. The CDR3 loop spans 15 amino acids. V was shortened by 0 bases and J by 7 bases, with 13 bases between the two germline ends. The CDR3 bases are TGCGCCAGCAGCCAAGATTGGACACCGGGGAATGAGCAGTTCTTC. It translates to CASSQDWTPGNEQFF.

The chain carries TRBV30 and TRBJ2-3; D not certain. V was pared by 0 bases and J by 3 bases, with 10 bases between. The germline CDR1 and CDR2 sequences are GTSNPN and SVGIG (reference sequence). The CDR3 is 14 amino acids. CDR3 DNA sequence: TGTGCCTGGAGTGTAGTCGCCGGTACAGATACGCAGTATTTT. Amino acid sequence: CAWSVVAGTDTQYF.

In its sample, this clonotype was seen many times. The chain joins TRBV7-3 to TRBJ2-1; the match to TRBD2 covers 7 bases. In germline, CDR1 is SGHTA, CDR2 FQGTGA. CDR3 length equals 12 residues. V lost 5 bases and J lost 9; bases outside the gene matches: 4. CDR3 amino acids: CASSPGEGEQFF. Here the CDR3 DNA reads TGTGCCAGCAGCCCCGGGGAGGGTGAGCAGTTCTTC. Supplemented by reference TRBV7-3 and TRBJ2-1, the full variable domain reads GAGVSQTPSNKVTEKGKYVELRCDPISGHTALYWYRQSLGQGPEFLIYFQGTGAADDSGLPNDRFFAVRPEGSVSTLKIQRTERGDSAVYLCASSPGEGEQFFGPGTRLTVL.

This chain links TRBV2 with TRBJ2-6; no clear D gene. CDR1 and CDR2 from the germline V gene are SNHLY and FYNNEI. The germline V and J ends were trimmed by 1 base and 2 bases, with 3 bases remaining between them. The CDR3 length is 14 residues. The CDR3 region is CASSEVAGANVLTF. The CDR3 coding sequence is TGTGCCAGCAGTGAAGTCGCTGGGGCCAACGTCCTGACTTTC.

This clonotype was observed a handful of times. CDR3 nucleotides: TGTGCCAGCAGAGACCTCCGGACAGCCTTCACAGATACGCAGTATTTT. Encoded protein: CASRDLRTAFTDTQYF. The rearrangement joins TRBV6-2 or TRBV6-3 to TRBJ2-3, with D possibly matching TRBD1 (6 bases). CDR1 MNHEY and CDR2 SVGEGT come from the germline V gene. This CDR3 region has 16 residues. Trimming took off 6 bases at V and 2 bases at J, with 18 bases between the two ends.

This clonotype was seen more than once but under ten times. This rearrangement joins TRBV6-5 to TRBJ2-7, with 7 bases lining up with TRBD1. CDR3 size: 12 residues. In germline, CDR1 is MNHEY, CDR2 SVGAGI. The junction had 7 bases not matched to a gene; V was cut back by 9 bases and J by 5 bases. As DNA, the CDR3 is TGTGCCAGTGGACAGGTTCTGCACGAGCAGTACTTC. Residues: CASGQVLHEQYF.

This clonotype was detected only a few times. The chain has TRBV12-3 or TRBV12-4 and TRBJ2-1; D may match TRBD1 or TRBD2 (5 bases each). Trimming stripped 3 bases from V and 5 bases from J, with 14 bases between. There are 15 residues in the CDR3. The DNA of the CDR3 is TGTGCCAGCAGTTTCGGGACCCCGCCACACAATGAGCAGTTCTTC. Translating gives CASSFGTPPHNEQFF.

The gene calls are TRBV20-1 and TRBJ2-5; 9 nucleotides align to TRBD1. V lost 6 bases and J lost 1; bases outside the gene matches: 9. CDR1 and CDR2 from the germline V gene are DFQATT and SNEGSKA (reference sequence). This CDR3 contains 15 residues. The CDR3 region has the DNA TGCAGTGCATCCTACAGGGGGCCCGCCCAAGAGACCCAGTACTTC. Amino acids: CSASYRGPAQETQYF.

The chain is built from TRBV10-3 and TRBJ2-5; 11 nucleotides align to TRBD2. After removal of 10 bases from V and 3 bases from J, the junction contained 16 bases not matched to a gene. This CDR3 region has 17 residues. Germline V gene data show CDR1 as ENHRY and CDR2 as SYGVKD. The CDR3 DNA reads TGTGCCACCAGATTATCGCTAGCGGGGGGCGGAAAAGAGACCCAGTACTTC. Its protein product is CATRLSLAGGGKETQYF.

This clonotype was detected ten times or more. The chain employs TRBV7-9 and TRBJ1-2, with TRBD1 matching 7 bases. With 5 bases clipped from V and 4 bases from J, the junction kept 10 bases outside the gene matches. Germline-derived CDR1 and CDR2 are SEHNR and FQNEAQ (reference sequence). The CDR3 consists of 15 residues. This CDR3 reads CASSGTTGTSYGYTF. The CDR3 DNA reads TGTGCCAGCAGCGGTACGACAGGGACCTCCTATGGCTACACCTTC.

This clonotype was picked up many times. J is TRBJ1-2 and V is TRBV5-1, with no clear D. The CDR3 covers 16 residues. Germline CDR1 SGHRS, CDR2 YFSETQ. The V and J ends lost 0 bases and 2 bases respectively, with 14 bases between them. The CDR3: CASSLAQVGPNYGYTF. CDR3 DNA: TGCGCCAGCAGCTTGGCCCAGGTAGGGCCCAACTATGGCTACACCTTC.

The rearrangement joins TRBV10-3 to TRBJ1-4; no definite D call. The length of the CDR3 is 15 residues. V dropped 3 bases and J dropped 5 bases, with 13 bases sitting between them. Germline V gives CDR1 ENHRY, CDR2 SYGVKD. This CDR3 reads CAISDPTTANEKLFF. CDR3 DNA sequence: TGTGCCATCAGTGACCCTACGACGGCGAATGAAAAACTGTTTTTT.

This clonotype was detected many times. The chain carries TRBV6-2 or TRBV6-3 and TRBJ1-1; no clear D gene. Germline CDR1 is MNHEY and CDR2 is SVGEGT. The CDR3 contains 11 residues. The V end lost 8 bases, the J end lost 3 bases, and 7 bases lay between the germline ends. The CDR3 nucleotides are TGTGCCAGCGCCCGGGACACTGAAGCTTTCTTT. Its protein product is CASARDTEAFF.

The chain recombines TRBV4-1 with TRBJ1-5; tentative D call: TRBD1 (5 bases). The V gene's germline CDR1 is MGHRA and CDR2 YSYEKL. The CDR3 covers 16 residues. The V end lost 2 bases, the J end lost 0 bases, and 11 bases lay between the germline ends. The CDR3 DNA follows: TGCGCCAGCAGCCAAATACCAGGGAGTAGCAATCAGCCCCAGCATTTT. Translated, it gives CASSQIPGSSNQPQHF.

The V gene is TRBV6-2 or TRBV6-3, the J gene TRBJ1-6, with no clear D. Trimming cost V 5 bases and J 9 bases, with 17 bases left between them. CDR3 length: 15 residues. CDR1 and CDR2 from the germline V gene are MNHEY and SVGEGT. CDR3 protein: CASSGRTARSSPLHF. The CDR3 DNA sequence: TGTGCCAGCAGTGGGAGGACCGCCCGGAGTTCACCCCTCCACTTT.

This clonotype was detected many times. The DNA of the CDR3 is TGCGCCAGCAGCCTGGGCGGAGCGCGCACAGATACGCAGTATTTT. This sequence encodes CASSLGGARTDTQYF. The chain carries TRBV4-3 and TRBJ2-3; D gene uncertain. The V end was cut by 4 bases, the J end by 1 base, with 12 bases between. The CDR3 is made up of 15 amino acids. Germline V lookup: CDR1 LGHNA, CDR2 YSLEER.

This clonotype showed up just a few times. The chain links TRBV10-2 to TRBJ1-5; possible D gene TRBD1, 5 bases. The CDR3 has 13 residues. In germline, CDR1 is WSHSY, CDR2 SAAADI. Trimming cost V 6 bases and J 4 bases, with 10 bases left between them. Here the CDR3 DNA reads TGCGCCAGCAGGCAGGGCCCTAATCAGCCCCAGCATTTT. Amino acid sequence: CASRQGPNQPQHF.

The chain employs TRBV5-1 and TRBJ1-1, with D perhaps matching TRBD1 (6 bases). V lost 2 bases, J lost 4 bases, and 12 bases lay in between. Germline lookup yields CDR1 SGHRS and CDR2 YFSETQ. The CDR3 totals 14 residues. CDR3 amino acids: CASSFWGAGTEAFF. CDR3 coding DNA: TGCGCCAGCAGCTTCTGGGGGGCGGGCACTGAAGCTTTCTTT. Supplemented by reference TRBV5-1 and TRBJ1-1, the full variable domain reads KAGVTQTPRYLIKTRGQQVTLSCSPISGHRSVSWYQQTPGQGLQFLFEYFSETQRNKGNFPGRFSGRQFSNSRSEMNVSTLELGDSALYLCASSFWGAGTEAFFGQGTRLTVV.

This clonotype was found many times. V is TRBV7-2 and J is TRBJ1-5; TRBD1 agrees at 7 bases. There are 14 residues in the CDR3. Germline CDR1 SGHTA, CDR2 FQGNSA. V lost 2 bases to trimming and J lost 3 bases; unmatched junction nucleotides: 1. CDR3 loop: CASSLQGVNQPQHF. Here the CDR3 DNA reads TGTGCCAGCAGCTTACAGGGGGTCAATCAGCCCCAGCATTTT. Full variable domain (remainder filled in from reference TRBV7-2 and TRBJ1-5): GAGVSQSPSNKVTEKGKDVELRCDPISGHTALYWYRQSLGQGLEFLIYFQGNSAPDKSGLPSDRFSAERTGGSVSTLTIQRTQQEDSAVYLCASSLQGVNQPQHFGDGTRLSIL.

This clonotype was recorded a few times. V usage is TRBV7-2 and J usage is TRBJ2-7, with D tentatively TRBD1 (6 bases). Germline V gene data show CDR1 as SGHTA and CDR2 as FQGNSA. Between the trimmed V and J ends, which lost 2 bases and 0 bases, there was a span of 17 bases. The CDR3 extends over 17 amino acids. The CDR3 coding sequence is TGTGCCAGCAGCTTAAAAGTGCAGGGGATTTTCTCCTACGAGCAGTACTTC. The encoded protein is CASSLKVQGIFSYEQYF.

This clonotype was detected a few times. This rearrangement joins TRBV29-1 to TRBJ2-3, with D hard to call. This CDR3 has 10 residues. Germline CDR1 reads SQVTM; CDR2 reads ANQGSEA. V gave up 4 bases and J gave up 8 bases, with 7 bases separating them. DNA for the CDR3: TGCAGCGTTGGGGTGGGTACGCAGTATTTT. Amino acids: CSVGVGTQYF.

This clonotype was seen at least ten times. This chain links TRBV5-6 with TRBJ1-1; tentatively, D is TRBD1 (5 bases). V lost 4 bases to trimming and J lost 1 base, with 14 bases between them. The length of the CDR3 is 15 residues. Germline V CDR1 and CDR2: SGHDT, YYEEEE. CDR3 loop: CASSLRDAENTEAFF. CDR3 bases: TGTGCCAGCAGCCTTAGGGACGCCGAGAACACTGAAGCTTTCTTT. Full variable domain (missing parts from reference TRBV5-6 and TRBJ1-1): DAGVTQSPTHLIKTRGQQVTLRCSPKSGHDTVSWYQQALGQGPQFIFQYYEEEERQRGNFPDRFSGHQFPNYSSELNVNALLLGDSALYLCASSLRDAENTEAFFGQGTRLTVV.

This clonotype turned up a few times. A read error may account for a junction end that differs from germline. The chain recombines TRBV7-9 with TRBJ1-1, with D tentatively TRBD1 (6 bases). Per the germline V gene, CDR1 is SEHNR and CDR2 is FQNEAQ (reference sequence). The CDR3 sequence is 12 residues long. The chain's CDR3 is CASSLAGGASLF. The CDR3 DNA reads as TGTGCCAGCAGCTTAGCGGGGGGGGCCTCCCTATTT.

This clonotype was recorded many times. The chain is built from TRBV7-2 and TRBJ2-3; 11 nucleotides agree with TRBD2. The J segment lost 6 bases and the V segment lost 1 base, leaving 6 bases of the junction unmatched. The CDR3 spans 16 residues. Germline CDR1 SGHTA, CDR2 FQGNSA. For the CDR3, the DNA is TGTGCCAGCAGCTTAGAAGGGCTAGCGGGGGGCGATACGCAGTATTTT. Translating gives CASSLEGLAGGDTQYF.

Concerning this clonotype: This sequence may be a read error, since a much larger clone differs from it by one base. The rearrangement uses TRBV12-3 or TRBV12-4 and TRBJ2-2; D may be TRBD2 (5 bases). The CDR3 runs 12 residues. Between the trimmed V and J ends, which lost 6 bases and 3 bases, there was a span of 5 bases. CDR3 in amino acids: CASREDTGELFF. CDR3 in DNA: TGTGCCAGCAGGGAGGACACCGGGGAGCTGTTTTTT.

This clonotype has more than one count but fewer than ten. DNA for the CDR3: TGTGCCAGCCGCGGACAAGGCTCACCCCTCCACTTT. Translated: CASRGQGSPLHF. The chain recombines TRBV6-2 or TRBV6-3 with TRBJ1-6, with D perhaps matching TRBD1 (5 bases). V lost 8 bases and J lost 10, with 12 bases in between. The CDR3 is 12 amino acids. CDR1 and CDR2 from the germline V gene are MNHEY and SVGEGT.